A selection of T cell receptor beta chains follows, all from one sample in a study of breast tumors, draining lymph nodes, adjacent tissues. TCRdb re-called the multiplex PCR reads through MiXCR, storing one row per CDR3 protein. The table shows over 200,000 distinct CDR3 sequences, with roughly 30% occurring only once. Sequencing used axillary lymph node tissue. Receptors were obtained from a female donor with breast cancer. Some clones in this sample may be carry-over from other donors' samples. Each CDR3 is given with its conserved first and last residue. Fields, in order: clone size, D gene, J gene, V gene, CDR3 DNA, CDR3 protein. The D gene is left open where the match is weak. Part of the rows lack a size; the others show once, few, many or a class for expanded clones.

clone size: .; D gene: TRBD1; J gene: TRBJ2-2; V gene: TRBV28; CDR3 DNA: TGTGCCGCCGGGACCACAACAGGGGGCGTGAACACCGGGGAGCTGTTTTTT; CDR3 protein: CAAGTTTGGVNTGELFF
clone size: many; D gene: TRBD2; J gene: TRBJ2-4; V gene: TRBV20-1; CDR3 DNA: TGCAGTGCTAAGGTCCTAGCGGGAGGGCTAAACATTCAGTACTTC; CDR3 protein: CSAKVLAGGLNIQYF
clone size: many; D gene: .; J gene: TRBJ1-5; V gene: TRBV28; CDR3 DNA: TGTGCCAGCAGGTCCCCGGGGCGCAATCAGCCCCAGCATTTT; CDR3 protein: CASRSPGRNQPQHF
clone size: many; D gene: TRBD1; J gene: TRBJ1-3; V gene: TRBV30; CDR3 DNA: TGTGCCTGGAGTGCGGGACAGCCTGGAAACACCATATATTTT; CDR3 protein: CAWSAGQPGNTIYF
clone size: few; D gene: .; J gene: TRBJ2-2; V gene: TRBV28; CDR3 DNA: TGTGCCAGCGGTCCACCGACTCGCGCCGGGGAGCTGTTTTTT; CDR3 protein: CASGPPTRAGELFF
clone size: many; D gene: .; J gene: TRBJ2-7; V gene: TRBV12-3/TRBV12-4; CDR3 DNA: TGTGCCAGCAGTCCGGGAGCCCCTTCCTACGAGCAGTACTTC; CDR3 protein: CASSPGAPSYEQYF
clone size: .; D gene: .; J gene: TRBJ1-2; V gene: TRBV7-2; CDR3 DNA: TGTGCCAGCAGCCCAGCTCCGGGGGGAGCAGCTAACTTTCGCTACACCTTC; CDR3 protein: CASSPAPGGAANFRYTF
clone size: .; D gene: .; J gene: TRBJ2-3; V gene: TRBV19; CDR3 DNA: TGTGCCAGTAGAAAAGGTGGCGCCCCCTCTAGCACAGATACGCAGTATTTT; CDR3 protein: CASRKGGAPSSTDTQYF
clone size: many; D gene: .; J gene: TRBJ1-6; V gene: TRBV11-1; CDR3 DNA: TGTGCCAGCAGCTTATCGACGGCAGTCGTTACTTCACCCCTCCACTTT; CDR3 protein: CASSLSTAVVTSPLHF
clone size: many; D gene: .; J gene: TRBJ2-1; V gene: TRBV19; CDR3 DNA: TGTGCCAGTAGTATGGCGGGGATCAATGAGCAGTTCTTC; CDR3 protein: CASSMAGINEQFF
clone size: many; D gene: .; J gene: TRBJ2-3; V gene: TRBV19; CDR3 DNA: TGTGCCAGTAGTATAGGAAGACAGTCAACTAGCACAGATACGCAGTATTTT; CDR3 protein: CASSIGRQSTSTDTQYF
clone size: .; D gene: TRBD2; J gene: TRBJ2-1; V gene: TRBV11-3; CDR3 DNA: TGTGCCAGCAGCTTATACGGTAGCGGGAGTGAAAATGAGCAGTTCTTC; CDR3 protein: CASSLYGSGSENEQFF
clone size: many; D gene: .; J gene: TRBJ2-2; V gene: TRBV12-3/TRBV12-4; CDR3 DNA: TGTGCCAGCAGTTTAAACGCGGGGACCACCGGGGAGCTGTTTTTT; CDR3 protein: CASSLNAGTTGELFF
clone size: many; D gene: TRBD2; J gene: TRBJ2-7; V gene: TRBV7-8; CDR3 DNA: TGTGCCAGCAGAGGAAGTAGCGGGAGTTACGAGCAGTACTTC; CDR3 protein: CASRGSSGSYEQYF
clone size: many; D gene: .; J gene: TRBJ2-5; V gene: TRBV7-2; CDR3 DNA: TGTGCCAGCAGCTTAGGCCGAGGGCCCGAGACCCAGTACTTC; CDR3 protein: CASSLGRGPETQYF
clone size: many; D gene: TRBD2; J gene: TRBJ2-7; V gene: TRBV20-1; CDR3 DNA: TGCAGTGCTAGAACGGCCCTAGCGGGAGTTAACGAGCAGTACTTC; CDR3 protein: CSARTALAGVNEQYF
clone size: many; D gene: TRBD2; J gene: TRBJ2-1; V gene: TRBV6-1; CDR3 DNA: TGTGCCAGCAGCAGCGGGATCTCCTACAATGAGCAGTTCTTC; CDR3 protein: CASSSGISYNEQFF
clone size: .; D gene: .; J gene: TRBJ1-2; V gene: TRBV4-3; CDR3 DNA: TGCGCCAGCAGCCAAGACGGACGGACAGACTATGGCTACACCTTC; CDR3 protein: CASSQDGRTDYGYTF
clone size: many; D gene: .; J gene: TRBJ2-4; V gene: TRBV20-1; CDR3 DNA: TGCAGTGCTCCGGACCGAGGAGCCAAAAACATTCAGTACTTC; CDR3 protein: CSAPDRGAKNIQYF
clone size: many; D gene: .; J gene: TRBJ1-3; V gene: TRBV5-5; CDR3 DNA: TGTGCCAGCAGCTTGCGCAGGGACTCTGGAAACACCATATATTTT; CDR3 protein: CASSLRRDSGNTIYF
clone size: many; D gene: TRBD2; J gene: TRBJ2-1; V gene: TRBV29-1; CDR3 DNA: TGCAGCGTTGTCCGCAGCGGGAGACACAATGAGCAGTTCTTC; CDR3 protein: CSVVRSGRHNEQFF
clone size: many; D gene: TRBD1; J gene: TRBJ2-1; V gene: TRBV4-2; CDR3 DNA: TGTGCCAGCAGCCAAGTAGGACAGGGACACAATGAGCAGTTCTTC; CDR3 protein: CASSQVGQGHNEQFF
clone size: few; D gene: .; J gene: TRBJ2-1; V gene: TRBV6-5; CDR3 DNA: TGTGCCAGCAGTCGGACCGTCAATGAGCAGTTCTTC; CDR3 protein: CASSRTVNEQFF
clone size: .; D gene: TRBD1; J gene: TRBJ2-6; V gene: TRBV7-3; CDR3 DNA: TGTGCCAGCAGCCGGGACAGGCGGAGGGCCAACGTCCTGACTTTC; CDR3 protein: CASSRDRRRANVLTF
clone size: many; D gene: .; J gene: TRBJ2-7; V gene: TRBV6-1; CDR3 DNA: TGTGCCAGCAGTGAAACGTTGTTGACTAGATACCGTGGCTCCTACGAGCAGTACTTC; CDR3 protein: CASSETLLTRYRGSYEQYF
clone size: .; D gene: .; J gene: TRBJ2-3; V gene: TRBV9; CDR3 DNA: TGTGCCAGCAGCCCTGAGGGAGACCAAAGTCCTGAGCAGTATTTT; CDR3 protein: CASSPEGDQSPEQYF
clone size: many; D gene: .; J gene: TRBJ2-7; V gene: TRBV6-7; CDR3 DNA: TGTGCCAGCAGCCCCCCAGGGGTCTGGCGTTTCCACTCCTACGAGCAGTACTTC; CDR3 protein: CASSPPGVWRFHSYEQYF
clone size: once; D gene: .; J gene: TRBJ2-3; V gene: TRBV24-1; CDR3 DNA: TGTGCCACCAGTGATTATCGCGGTTCCTTAAGGATGAGAGATACGCAGTATTTT; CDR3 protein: CATSDYRGSLRMRDTQYF
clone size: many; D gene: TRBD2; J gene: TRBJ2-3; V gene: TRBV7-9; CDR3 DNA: TGTGCCAGCAGCTTAGGGGTGACTAGCGGGAGGATAGATACGCAGTATTTT; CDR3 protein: CASSLGVTSGRIDTQYF
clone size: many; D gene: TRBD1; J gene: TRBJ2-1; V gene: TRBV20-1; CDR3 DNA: TGCAGTGCTAGAGCGCAGACAGGGTTTAGGGATGAGCAGTTCTTC; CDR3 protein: CSARAQTGFRDEQFF
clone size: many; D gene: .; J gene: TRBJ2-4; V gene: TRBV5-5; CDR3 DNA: TGTGCCAGCAGCTTGATAAGCCGCGGAGGGATTAGGGAGGACATTCAGTACTTC; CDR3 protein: CASSLISRGGIREDIQYF
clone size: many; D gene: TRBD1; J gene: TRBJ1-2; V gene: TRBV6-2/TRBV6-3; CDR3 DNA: TGTGCCAGCAGTTCGGGACAGGGGCGCTACACCTTC; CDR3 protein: CASSSGQGRYTF
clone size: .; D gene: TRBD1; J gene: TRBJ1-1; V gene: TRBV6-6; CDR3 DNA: TGTGCCAGCAGTTGGGACAGGAACACTGAAGCTTTCTTT; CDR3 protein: CASSWDRNTEAFF
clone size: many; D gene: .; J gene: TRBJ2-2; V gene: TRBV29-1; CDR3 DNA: TGCAGCGTTTGGGACGCCACCGGGGAGCTGTTTTTT; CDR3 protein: CSVWDATGELFF
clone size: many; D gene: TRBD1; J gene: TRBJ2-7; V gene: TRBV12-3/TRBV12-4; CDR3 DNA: TGTGCCAGCAGTCCCTCCGGGACAGGGGGCGAGCAGTACTTC; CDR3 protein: CASSPSGTGGEQYF
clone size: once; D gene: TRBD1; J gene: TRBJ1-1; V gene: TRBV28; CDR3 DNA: TGTGCCAGCAGTTTAAGGGGGCCCCCTGAAGCTTTCTTT; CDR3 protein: CASSLRGPPEAFF
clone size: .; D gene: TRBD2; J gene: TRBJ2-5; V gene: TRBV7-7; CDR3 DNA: TGTGCTAGCAGCCCCGCAGTAGCGGGAGTGGGAGAGACCCAGTACTTC; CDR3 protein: CASSPAVAGVGETQYF
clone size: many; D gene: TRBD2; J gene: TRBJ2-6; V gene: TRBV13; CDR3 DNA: TGTGCCAGCAGCTTACGGCCTAGCGGAGCGGCTGGGGCCAACGTCCTGACTTTC; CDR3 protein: CASSLRPSGAAGANVLTF
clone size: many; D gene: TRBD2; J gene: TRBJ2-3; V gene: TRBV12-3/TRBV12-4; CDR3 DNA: TGTGCCAGCAGTTGGACTAGCGGCACAGATACGCAGTATTTT; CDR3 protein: CASSWTSGTDTQYF
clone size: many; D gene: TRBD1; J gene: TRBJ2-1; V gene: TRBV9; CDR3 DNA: TGTGCCAGCAGCCCGACAGGGGGCGAATTCGATGAGCAGTTCTTC; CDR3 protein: CASSPTGGEFDEQFF
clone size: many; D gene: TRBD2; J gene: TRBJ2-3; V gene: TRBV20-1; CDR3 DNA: TGCAGTGCTAGTATGGGACTAGCGGGAAGCACAGATACGCAGTATTTT; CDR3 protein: CSASMGLAGSTDTQYF
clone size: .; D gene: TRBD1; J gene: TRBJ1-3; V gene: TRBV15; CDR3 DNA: TGTGCCACCAGCAGAGAGACAGGGGGGTCTACTGGAAACACCATATATTTT; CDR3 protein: CATSRETGGSTGNTIYF
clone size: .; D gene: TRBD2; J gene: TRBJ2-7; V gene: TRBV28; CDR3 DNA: TGTGCCAGCAGTCTACTAGCGGGGAGACCCTACGAGCAGTACTTC; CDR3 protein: CASSLLAGRPYEQYF
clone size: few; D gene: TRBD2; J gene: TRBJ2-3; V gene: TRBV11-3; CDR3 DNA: TGTGCCAGCAGCTTAGCCGGGACTAGCGGCACAGATACGCAGTATTTT; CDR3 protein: CASSLAGTSGTDTQYF
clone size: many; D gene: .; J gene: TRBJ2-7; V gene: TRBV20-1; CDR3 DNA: TGCAGTGCTAGAAAGGGGTTTTACGAGCAGTACTTC; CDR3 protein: CSARKGFYEQYF
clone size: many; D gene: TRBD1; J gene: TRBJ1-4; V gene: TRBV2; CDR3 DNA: TGTGCCAGCAGTACACAGGGGCTCGGTGAAAAACTGTTTTTT; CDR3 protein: CASSTQGLGEKLFF
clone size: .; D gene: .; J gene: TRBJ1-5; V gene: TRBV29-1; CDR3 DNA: TGCAGCGTCAGGGACCCGCTTCAAGATAGCAATCAGCCCCAGCATTTT; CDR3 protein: CSVRDPLQDSNQPQHF
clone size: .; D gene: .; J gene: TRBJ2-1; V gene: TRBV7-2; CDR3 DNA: TGTGCCAGCAGCTTAGGGGGGTTCTTC; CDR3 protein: CASSLGGFF
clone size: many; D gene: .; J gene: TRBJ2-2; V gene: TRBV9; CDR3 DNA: TGTGCCAGCAGCGTAGGGGTCGGGGAGCTGTTTTTT; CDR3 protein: CASSVGVGELFF
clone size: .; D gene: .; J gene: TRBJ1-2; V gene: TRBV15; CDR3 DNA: .; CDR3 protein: CATSRGGVRSPLHFGNYGYTF
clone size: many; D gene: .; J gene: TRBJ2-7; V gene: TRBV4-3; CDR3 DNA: TGCGCCAGCAGCCAAGATCTAGGGGGATCCTCCTCCTACGAGCAGTACTTC; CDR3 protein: CASSQDLGGSSSYEQYF
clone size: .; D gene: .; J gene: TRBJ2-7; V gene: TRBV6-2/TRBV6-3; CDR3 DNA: TGTGCCAGCAGTCACTCCTCCTACCACGAGCAGTACTTC; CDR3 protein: CASSHSSYHEQYF
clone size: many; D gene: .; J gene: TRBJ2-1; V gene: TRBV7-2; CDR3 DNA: TGTGCCAGCAGCCCCAATTTGCAGCAGTTCTTC; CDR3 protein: CASSPNLQQFF
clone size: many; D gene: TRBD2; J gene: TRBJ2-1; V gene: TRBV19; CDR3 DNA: TGTGCCAGTAGTCTTAGCGGGAGGGGGAATGAGCAGTTCTTC; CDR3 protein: CASSLSGRGNEQFF
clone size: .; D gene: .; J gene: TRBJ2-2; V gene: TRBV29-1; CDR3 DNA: TGCAGCCCGACTGCGAACACCGGGGAGCTGTTTTTT; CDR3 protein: CSPTANTGELFF
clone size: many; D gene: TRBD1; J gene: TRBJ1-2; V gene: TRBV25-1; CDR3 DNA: TGTGCCAGCAGTTCAGGTGGCCACAGGGGGCTTGGCTACACCTTC; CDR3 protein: CASSSGGHRGLGYTF
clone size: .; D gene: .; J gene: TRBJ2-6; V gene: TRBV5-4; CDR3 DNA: TGTGCCAGCAGCCTCACAGGGTCTGTCCTGACTTTC; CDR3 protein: CASSLTGSVLTF